The 19 T cell receptor beta chains presented below share a single source sample, sequenced in a study of patients and donors after allogeneic stem cell transplantation (dated by TCRdb to 2019 to 2021). The library was obtained by RT-PCR. TCRdb records NextSeq 550 as the sequencer. TCRdb cleaned the public reads at Q25 with fastp, built clones with MiXCR and kept in-frame beta chains. Every CDR3 protein is listed once, alongside the most common genes and DNA of its rows. Here the sample has roughly 880,000 distinct CDR3 sequences; approximately 18% occur a single time. The leading ten clones occupy around 5.5% of the sample. The sample comprised blood, either unsorted or a sorted T cell fraction (not recorded which). The receptors shown here come from a human donor who was either an allogeneic HSCT recipient or a stem cell or donor lymphocyte infusion donor (not recorded which). It is not recorded whose cells these are; they may come from a transplant donor.

The chain links TRBV3-1 to TRBJ2-3; TRBD2 matches at 10 bases. V gave up 3 bases and J gave up 4 bases; unmatched junction bases: 1. Germline V lookup: CDR1 LGHDT, CDR2 YNNKEL (reference sequence). This CDR3 spans 14 amino acids. The CDR3 here is CASSHLAGADTQYF. CDR3 sequence (DNA): TGTGCCAGCAGCCACCTAGCGGGAGCAGATACGCAGTATTTT.

The genes are TRBV7-2 and TRBJ1-1; TRBD1 matches at 9 bases. Germline V CDR1 and CDR2: SGHTA, FQGNSA. V gave up 5 bases and J gave up 5 bases; unmatched junction bases: 12. The CDR3 is 16 amino acids. CDR3 in DNA: TGTGCCAGCAGCATTAGGATACAGGGGGCCGGGACTGAAGCTTTCTTT. Protein product: CASSIRIQGAGTEAFF. The variable domain in full, with the rest retrieved from reference TRBV7-2 and TRBJ1-1, is GAGVSQSPSNKVTEKGKDVELRCDPISGHTALYWYRQSLGQGLEFLIYFQGNSAPDKSGLPSDRFSAERTGGSVSTLTIQRTQQEDSAVYLCASSIRIQGAGTEAFFGQGTRLTVV.

This clonotype was observed a few times. The DNA for the CDR3 is TGTGCCAGCAGCCCCCGGACAGGGAGGTTTGTGAACACTGAAGCTTTCTTT. It encodes CASSPRTGRFVNTEAFF. The V gene is TRBV7-8, the J gene TRBJ1-1; 8 bases fit TRBD1. CDR1 is SGHVS, CDR2 FQNEAQ, per germline. Trimming took 5 bases from V and 0 from J; bases not matched to a gene: 11. This CDR3 contains 17 residues.

The V call is TRBV11-1, the J call TRBJ2-3, with D perhaps TRBD1 (6 bases). Germline-derived CDR1 and CDR2 are SGHAT and FQDESV (reference sequence). The CDR3 length is 18 residues. V shed 4 bases and J shed 2 bases, with 22 bases lying between them. The CDR3 sequence is CASSSTQGKGIITDTQYF. In DNA, the CDR3 is TGTGCCAGCAGCTCAACCCAGGGGAAAGGAATAATCACAGATACGCAGTATTTT.

This clonotype showed up just a few times. The chain is built from TRBV29-1 and TRBJ1-2; no reliable D call. This CDR3 is 14 amino acids long. V lost 0 bases, J lost 8 bases, and 16 bases lay in between. In germline, CDR1 is SQVTM, CDR2 ANQGSEA. CDR3 nucleotide sequence: TGCAGCGTTGAAGATAGGCTAGCTGGTGGGGGCTACACCTTC. The encoded protein is CSVEDRLAGGGYTF. Complete variable domain (other parts from reference TRBV29-1 and TRBJ1-2): SAVISQKPSRDICQRGTSLTIQCQVDSQVTMMFWYRQQPGQSLTLIATANQGSEATYESGFVIDKFPISRPNLTFSTLTVSNMSPEDSSIYLCSVEDRLAGGGYTFGSGTRLTVV.

This chain joins TRBV9 and TRBJ2-2; 11 bases are a match to TRBD1. CDR1 is SGDLS and CDR2 is YYNGEE in the germline V gene. This CDR3 spans 15 amino acids. The V and J ends lost 5 bases and 5 bases, in that order; junction bases with no gene match: 5. Written as DNA, the CDR3 is TGTGCCAGCAGGGACCGGGACAGGGGGACCGGGGAGCTGTTTTTT. It translates to CASRDRDRGTGELFF.

In its sample, this clonotype was seen a few times. The chain employs TRBV7-2 and TRBJ1-5, with D maybe TRBD1 (5 bases). From germline, CDR1 is SGHTA and CDR2 FQGNSA. The CDR3 runs 14 residues. Trimming cost V 4 bases and J 5 bases, with 12 bases left between them. The CDR3 protein is CASSSPGLYQPQHF. DNA for the CDR3: TGTGCCAGCAGCTCCCCAGGGTTATATCAGCCCCAGCATTTT.

This clonotype appeared a few times. The rearrangement links TRBV30 to TRBJ2-3; perhaps D is TRBD1 or TRBD2 (5 bases each). This CDR3 is built from 17 residues. The ends were cut back, 0 bases at V and 2 bases at J, with 18 bases in the middle. Germline V lookup: CDR1 GTSNPN, CDR2 SVGIG (reference sequence). The CDR3 loop reads CAWSVQLGEPTTDTQYF. The CDR3 DNA is TGTGCCTGGAGTGTACAGCTGGGGGAACCGACCACAGATACGCAGTATTTT.

Ten or more counts support this clonotype. V is TRBV11-2 and J is TRBJ2-1; 11 bases are shared with TRBD2. Germline V lookup: CDR1 SGHAT, CDR2 FQNNGV. Germline trimming cut 5 bases from V and 0 bases from J; bases unmatched to any gene: 9. CDR3 length: 18 amino acids. The CDR3 sequence: CASSRMGLAGGSYNEQFF. As DNA, the CDR3 is TGTGCCAGCAGCCGAATGGGCCTAGCGGGGGGCTCCTACAATGAGCAGTTCTTC.

The chain is built from TRBV3-1 and TRBJ2-3, with D possibly matching TRBD2 (6 bases). The CDR3 spans 15 residues. V lost 1 base and J lost 4, with 12 bases in between. The V gene's germline CDR1 is LGHDT and CDR2 YNNKEL (reference sequence). Here the CDR3 reads CASSQGRGGSDTQYF. The CDR3 DNA reads TGTGCCAGCAGCCAAGGACGGGGAGGCTCAGATACGCAGTATTTT.

This sequence joins TRBV2 and TRBJ2-1, with 11 bases identical to TRBD2. This CDR3 is built from 14 residues. Trimming took 8 bases from V and 5 from J; bases not matched to a gene: 5. Germline V gene sequence: CDR1 SNHLY, CDR2 FYNNEI. CDR3 in DNA: TGTGCCAGCGTAGCGGGGGGGACCCACAATGAGCAGTTCTTC. Its protein product is CASVAGGTHNEQFF.

This clonotype has only a few counts. V gene TRBV2 combines with J gene TRBJ2-1, with no clear D. The V and J ends lost 2 bases and 7 bases respectively, with 12 bases between them. This CDR3 has 14 amino acids. Germline loops: CDR1 SNHLY, CDR2 FYNNEI. Here the CDR3 DNA reads TGTGCCAGCAGTGAACGGGTACAATCGAATGAGCAGTTCTTC. This translates into CASSERVQSNEQFF.

The chain carries TRBV7-2 and TRBJ1-1, with D unresolved. Germline V lookup: CDR1 SGHTA, CDR2 FQGNSA. The CDR3 is 13 residues long. V was shortened by 8 bases and J by 1 base, with 11 bases between the two germline ends. In DNA, the CDR3 is TGTGCCAGCCTACGAGACTGGAACACTGAAGCTTTCTTT. Translated: CASLRDWNTEAFF.

This clonotype has only a few counts. This chain connects TRBV5-5 to TRBJ1-2; no firm D call. There are 16 residues in the CDR3. Germline V gene sequence: CDR1 SGHKS, CDR2 YYEKEE (reference sequence). The V and J ends lost 2 bases and 4 bases respectively, with 18 bases between them. The CDR3 spells CASSLLSRTRGYGYTF. The CDR3 DNA reads TGTGCCAGCAGCTTATTAAGCCGCACCCGGGGCTATGGCTACACCTTC.

This rearrangement joins TRBV25-1 to TRBJ2-7; 8 bases fit TRBD2. In germline, CDR1 is MGHDK, CDR2 SYGVNS. This CDR3 region has 13 residues. The ends lost 2 bases at V and 3 bases at J; junction bases unmatched: 0. Here the CDR3 reads CASSETSGYEQYF. CDR3 DNA: TGTGCCAGCAGTGAAACTAGCGGCTACGAGCAGTACTTC.

This clonotype was seen a few times. V and J are TRBV12-3 or TRBV12-4 and TRBJ2-7, with 9 bases fitting TRBD1. The length of the CDR3 is 16 residues. The trim removed 6 bases at V and 1 base at J, leaving 10 bases unmatched. Here the CDR3 reads CASSPPTGGLSYEQYF. CDR3 DNA sequence: TGTGCCAGCAGCCCGCCGACAGGGGGTCTTTCCTACGAGCAGTACTTC.

The genes are TRBV5-1 and TRBJ2-7; TRBD2 matches at 7 bases. The CDR3 consists of 17 residues. The V and J ends lost 0 bases and 0 bases, in that order; junction bases with no gene match: 9. CDR1 SGHRS and CDR2 YFSETQ come from the germline V gene. The DNA for the CDR3 is TGCGCCAGCAGCTTGGCCCTAGCGGCCCAAAGCTCCTACGAGCAGTACTTC. Protein product: CASSLALAAQSSYEQYF.

This clonotype was found a few times. The chain links TRBV29-1 to TRBJ2-5; 12 bases align to TRBD2. Germline assignment: CDR1 SQVTM and CDR2 ANQGSEA. The CDR3 length is 15 residues. After removal of 2 bases from V and 3 bases from J, the junction contained 4 bases not matched to a gene. CDR3 DNA sequence: TGCAGCGTTGAACCCAGACTAGCGGGAGAAGAGACCCAGTACTTC. Translated: CSVEPRLAGEETQYF.

This clonotype was seen a few times. This chain joins TRBV28 and TRBJ1-5, with D possibly being TRBD1 (5 bases). The CDR3 length is 16 residues. Germline V gives CDR1 MDHEN, CDR2 SYDVKM. Trimming shortened V by 6 bases and J by 2 bases, and 17 bases separated the two germline ends. CDR3 nucleotides: TGTGCCAGCAGACCATTGCGGGTCAGGGGCAATCAGCCCCAGCATTTT. This sequence encodes CASRPLRVRGNQPQHF.